A selection of T cell receptor beta chains follows, all from one sample in a study of early T cells in non-severe SARS-CoV-2 infection. TCRdb used MiXCR to reprocess the 5' RACE reads, holding one entry per CDR3 protein. Among about 48,000 distinct CDR3 sequences listed, over 5% were seen once. The sequencing here drew on whole blood, taken at baseline. These receptors were collected from an adult who was a healthcare worker with PCR-confirmed SARS-CoV-2 infection or an uninfected control (not recorded which). Both conserved end residues are part of each CDR3. The order of the fields is J gene, V gene, clone size, D gene, CDR3 protein, CDR3 DNA. D genes are given only for firm matches. Only part of the rows carry a size: once, few, many, or a class if the clone is expanded.

>TRBJ1-3|TRBV29-1|many|NA
CSVAAGRTGNTIYF
TGCAGCGTTGCGGCGGGCAGGACTGGAAACACCATATATTTT
>TRBJ2-1|TRBV4-2|medium-sized|TRBD2
CASSQEQWLAGEGRYEQFF
TGTGCCAGCAGCCAAGAACAGTGGCTAGCGGGAGAAGGTCGGTATGAGCAGTTCTTC
>TRBJ1-5|TRBV20-1|once|NA
CSASFGGKDRPQHF
TGCAGTGCTAGTTTCGGGGGCAAGGATCGGCCCCAGCATTTT
>TRBJ2-1|TRBV29-1|NA|NA
CSVEYNEQFF
TGCAGCGTTGAATATAATGAGCAGTTCTTC
>TRBJ1-1|TRBV20-1|NA|NA
CSAREPGRVDTEAFF
TGCAGTGCTAGGGAACCTGGACGAGTCGACACTGAAGCTTTCTTT
>TRBJ1-2|TRBV9|NA|NA
CASSPYGRDLKGYTF
TGTGCCAGCAGCCCCTACGGCCGGGACTTGAAAGGCTACACCTTC
>TRBJ1-4|TRBV5-1|NA|TRBD1
CASSSGQGYYEKLFF
TGCGCCAGCAGCTCCGGACAGGGGTATTATGAAAAACTGTTTTTT
>TRBJ2-7|TRBV5-8|many|NA
CASSLQVTDEQYF
TGTGCCAGCAGCTTACAGGTCACAGACGAGCAGTACTTC
>TRBJ2-4|TRBV7-2|many|NA
CASSLSHRQGAQYF
TGTGCCAGCAGCTTAAGCCACCGCCAAGGAGCTCAGTACTTC
>TRBJ2-3|TRBV11-2|NA|NA
CASSFRGTVTDTQYF
TGTGCCAGCAGCTTTCGTGGGACCGTAACAGATACGCAGTATTTT
>TRBJ2-1|TRBV20-1|few|NA
CSALTGRWNEQFF
TGCAGTGCCTTGACAGGGAGGTGGAATGAGCAGTTCTTC
>TRBJ2-1|TRBV12-3/TRBV12-4|few|TRBD2
CASTRTGLAYNEQFF
TGTGCCAGCACCAGAACGGGACTAGCGTACAATGAGCAGTTCTTC
>TRBJ2-3|TRBV20-1|few|TRBD2
CSAERGSSTDTQYF
TGCAGTGCAGAGCGGGGTTCTAGCACAGATACGCAGTATTTT
>TRBJ2-3|TRBV7-2|few|TRBD2
CASSSGLITDTQYF
TGTGCCAGCAGCTCGGGACTAATCACAGATACGCAGTATTTT
>TRBJ2-1|TRBV10-1|few|TRBD2
CASSVGLAGGSYNEQFF
TGCGCCAGCAGTGTTGGGCTAGCGGGGGGCTCCTACAATGAGCAGTTCTTC
>TRBJ1-1|TRBV7-2|NA|NA
CASSLGGLYTEAFF
TGTGCCAGCAGCTTAGGCGGGCTGTACACTGAAGCTTTCTTT
>TRBJ1-1|TRBV7-6|NA|NA
CASSLLRSTEAFF
TGTGCCAGCAGCCTCCTTCGAAGCACTGAAGCTTTCTTT
>TRBJ2-3|TRBV10-2|many|TRBD2
CASSWPGLAGVGTDTQYF
TGCGCCAGCAGTTGGCCGGGACTAGCGGGAGTTGGCACAGATACGCAGTATTTT
>TRBJ1-4|TRBV5-1|few|NA
CASSLAGPKNEKLFF
TGCGCCAGCAGCTTGGCGGGACCGAAAAATGAAAAACTGTTTTTT
>TRBJ1-2|TRBV7-9|many|NA
CASSRMAGAPYGYTF
TGTGCCAGCAGCCGAATGGCAGGGGCACCCTATGGCTACACCTTC
>TRBJ2-7|TRBV12-3/TRBV12-4|few|NA
CASSLQGGNSYEQYF
TGTGCCAGCAGTTTACAGGGTGGTAACTCCTACGAGCAGTACTTC
>TRBJ1-6|TRBV7-8|many|TRBD1
CASSPRGTGRTPLHF
TGTGCCAGCAGCCCCAGAGGGACAGGAAGGACACCCCTCCACTTT
>TRBJ2-2|TRBV5-3|NA|TRBD1
CAGSTGVGTGELFF
TGTGCCGGGAGTACAGGGGTTGGCACCGGGGAGCTGTTTTTT
>TRBJ2-2|TRBV14|NA|NA
CASSAHSDTGELFF
TGTGCCAGCAGCGCGCACTCAGACACCGGGGAGCTGTTTTTT
>TRBJ1-1|TRBV4-2|medium-sized|NA
CASSSQMDWDTEAFF
TGTGCCAGCAGCTCACAAATGGACTGGGACACTGAAGCTTTCTTT
>TRBJ2-5|TRBV7-9|NA|TRBD2
CASRTSGISETQYF
TGTGCCTCCCGGACTAGCGGGATCTCCGAGACCCAGTACTTC
>TRBJ1-1|TRBV6-6|few|NA
CASSSGVGGPAFF
TGTGCCAGCAGTTCCGGGGTTGGGGGTCCCGCTTTCTTT
>TRBJ1-3|TRBV3-1|few|NA
CASSPQSSGNTIYF
TGTGCCAGCAGCCCTCAGAGCTCTGGAAACACCATATATTTT
>TRBJ2-5|TRBV7-2|many|TRBD1
CASSSQGQGVSETQYF
TGTGCCAGCAGCTCCCAGGGACAGGGAGTTTCCGAGACCCAGTACTTC
>TRBJ1-1|TRBV12-3/TRBV12-4|few|NA
CASTLRGATTEAFF
TGTGCCAGCACCCTAAGGGGGGCTACCACTGAAGCTTTCTTT
>TRBJ2-5|TRBV28|many|TRBD1
CASRNDRGLRETQYF
TGTGCCAGCAGAAATGACAGGGGGCTACGAGAGACCCAGTACTTC
>TRBJ2-2|TRBV20-1|many|TRBD2
CSARTSGRTNTGELFF
TGCAGTGCCAGGACTAGCGGGAGGACCAACACCGGGGAGCTGTTTTTT
>TRBJ1-3|TRBV14|few|NA
CASSQDQKGNTIYF
TGTGCCAGCAGCCAGGACCAGAAAGGAAACACCATATATTTT
>TRBJ2-5|TRBV7-8|many|TRBD1
CASSSSTGVETQYF
TGTGCCAGCAGCTCCTCGACAGGGGTCGAGACCCAGTACTTC
>TRBJ1-1|TRBV3-1|few|NA
CASSQVLEWDTEAFF
TGTGCCAGCAGCCAGGTCTTAGAGTGGGACACTGAAGCTTTCTTT
>TRBJ2-3|TRBV7-9|many|NA
CASSSYTGTDTQYF
TGTGCCAGCAGCTCCTACACAGGAACAGATACGCAGTATTTT
>TRBJ2-1|TRBV19|many|TRBD2
CASSPLAGLLNEQFF
TGTGCCAGTAGCCCACTAGCGGGCCTCCTCAATGAGCAGTTCTTC
>TRBJ2-7|TRBV5-4|NA|NA
CASSLWGARAEQYF
TGTGCCAGCAGCTTATGGGGGGCTCGGGCAGAGCAGTACTTC
>TRBJ1-2|TRBV6-6|NA|NA
CASSYARGYTF
TGTGCCAGCAGTTACGCCCGCGGCTACACCTTC
>TRBJ2-1|TRBV6-1|few|TRBD1
CASSQITGTGLKEQFF
TGTGCCAGCAGTCAAATTACCGGGACAGGGCTAAAGGAGCAGTTCTTC
>TRBJ2-7|TRBV7-9|few|NA
CASSLANHWDRSYEQYF
TGTGCCAGCAGCTTAGCTAATCACTGGGACCGTTCTTACGAGCAGTACTTC
>TRBJ2-7|TRBV6-2/TRBV6-3|many|NA
CASSYGQTSYEQYF
TGTGCCAGCAGCTACGGACAGACCTCCTACGAGCAGTACTTC
>TRBJ2-3|TRBV29-1|NA|NA
CSVDPRGTDTQYF
TGCAGCGTTGACCCCCGGGGCACAGATACGCAGTATTTT
>TRBJ2-1|TRBV28|few|NA
CASSPGQSNEQFF
TGTGCCAGCAGTCCCGGACAGTCCAATGAGCAGTTCTTC
>TRBJ2-4|TRBV7-8|many|TRBD2
CASSYPVAGGSPKNIQYF
TGTGCCAGCAGCTATCCAGTAGCGGGAGGTTCCCCCAAAAACATTCAGTACTTC
>TRBJ2-6|TRBV9|NA|TRBD1
CASSDPRRDRGSHSGANVLTF
TGTGCCAGCAGCGACCCTCGCCGGGACAGGGGTTCCCACTCTGGGGCCAACGTCCTGACTTTC
>TRBJ2-7|TRBV10-3|NA|TRBD2
CAISEKSGTSYEQYF
TGTGCCATCAGTGAGAAGAGCGGGACCTCCTACGAGCAGTACTTC
>TRBJ2-5|TRBV24-1|NA|TRBD1
CATSPTGGQETQYF
TGTGCCACCAGCCCGACAGGGGGCCAGGAGACCCAGTACTTC
>TRBJ1-5|TRBV28|NA|NA
CASSLAIGENQPQHF
TGTGCCAGCAGTTTGGCGATCGGGGAAAATCAGCCCCAGCATTTT
>TRBJ2-5|TRBV12-3/TRBV12-4|NA|TRBD2
CASSQPSGQETQYF
TGTGCCAGCAGCCAGCCTAGCGGTCAAGAGACCCAGTACTTC
>TRBJ1-3|TRBV6-5|NA|NA
CASSYSPPGSSGNTIYF
TGTGCCAGCAGTTACTCGCCCCCGGGGAGCTCTGGAAACACCATATATTTT
>TRBJ2-3|TRBV4-2|NA|NA
CASSQTAAAAFTDTQYF
TGTGCCAGCAGCCAAACCGCAGCGGCCGCATTCACAGATACGCAGTATTTT
>TRBJ1-5|TRBV20-1|many|NA
CSARPQNSQPQHF
TGCAGTGCTAGACCACAGAATAGTCAGCCCCAGCATTTT